This T cell receptor beta chain was sequenced during a study of blood T cell repertoires in COVID-19. Study-level background: There were acute and convalescent COVID-19 samples, and they came from the United States, Italy and Spain. Sample material is recorded as cDNA or gDNA derived from T cells, B-cell-depleted T cells, or PBMCs.

This clone was observed once. In the original workflow: Estimation of nucleated cell counts relied on the amplification of reference gene primers. Some clones are missing from TCRdb's copy, which holds only in-frame ones; the method was immunoSEQ multiplex PCR. V and J calls and clone size are given by that table; D and trimming were obtained from the DNA. The table records 45,000 to 50,000 clones, around 90% of them present only once. This TCR derives from a man between 50 and 59 years old with active COVID-19. Specimen: peripheral blood.

The CDR3 DNA reads TGTGCCAGCAGCCCGGGGGGGGCAGGTCGGTACAATGAGCAGTTCTTC. It translates to CASSPGGAGRYNEQFF. The chain is built from TRBV5-4 and TRBJ2-1; 8 nucleotides match TRBD2. Trimming cost V 4 bases and J 4 bases; bases outside gene matches: 10. Per the germline V gene, CDR1 is SGHNT and CDR2 is YYREEE (reference sequence). The CDR3 runs to 16 residues.